This T cell receptor (beta chain) originates from a study of identical twins. V lost 4 bases, J lost 4 bases, and 15 bases stayed unmatched. The CDR3 runs 18 residues. A single record per CDR3 protein comes from TCRdb applying MiXCR to the 5' RACE reads. The table has hundreds of thousands of distinct CDR3 sequences, 8.6% seen once. Separately, the same data were catalogued under a study of yellow fever vaccine responses in identical twins.

The source material was PBMCs. This receptor was taken from a woman between 18 and 29 years old in good health. V usage is TRBV12-3 or TRBV12-4 and J usage is TRBJ2-7; 11 positions match TRBD2. CDR3 residues: CASSSNHGLGLAAYEQYF. The CDR3 region has the DNA TGTGCCAGCAGTTCGAACCATGGCCTGGGACTAGCGGCTTACGAGCAGTACTTC.